Listed below are T cell receptor beta chains from one sample, sequenced in a study of regulatory T cells in long-lasting Graves disease. Using its own MiXCR run on the multiplex PCR reads, TCRdb lists one record per CDR3 protein. Seen here are roughly 500,000 distinct CDR3 sequences, about 12% observed once, and the top ten hold 7.5% to 9%. The same specimen was also included in a second study, on T cells in Graves' hyperthyroidism and ophthalmopathy.

Sequencing used peripheral blood mononuclear cells (PBMCs), obtained at new diagnosis, from a patient treated with antithyroid drugs. Source of these receptors: a woman in her thirties with Graves disease. CDR3s include the opening cysteine and the closing phenylalanine or tryptophan. D genes are given only for firm matches. Size is stated for part of the rows, as once, few or many counts, or as a class when the clone is expanded.

-	TRBV28	many	TRBJ1-5	CASSSRQGLSNQPQHF	TGTGCCAGCAGTTCAAGGCAGGGACTTAGCAATCAGCCCCAGCATTTT
-	TRBV6-1	-	TRBJ2-7	CASSAMSWDEQYF	TGTGCCAGCAGCGCGATGAGCTGGGACGAGCAGTACTTC
-	TRBV2	many	TRBJ2-5	CASSALTGETQYF	TGTGCCAGCAGTGCCCTTACGGGAGAGACCCAGTACTTC
-	TRBV3-1	-	TRBJ2-7	CASSHLRGGEQYF	TGTGCCAGCAGCCATTTGAGGGGGGGCGAGCAGTACTTC
TRBD2	TRBV9	many	TRBJ2-2	CASSAGTSGYTGELFF	TGTGCCAGCAGCGCTGGGACTAGCGGATACACCGGGGAGCTGTTTTTT
TRBD1	TRBV7-9	many	TRBJ1-2	CASSFNRGGGDYGYTF	TGTGCCAGCAGCTTCAACAGGGGAGGAGGGGACTATGGCTACACCTTC
-	TRBV9	-	TRBJ1-2	CASSSLQGVHGYTF	TGTGCCAGCAGCTCACTACAAGGGGTTCATGGCTACACCTTC
-	TRBV5-1	many	TRBJ2-1	CASSPLGPPNEQFF	TGCGCCAGCAGCCCCCTGGGACCGCCCAATGAGCAGTTCTTC
-	TRBV28	-	TRBJ1-5	CASSRSSGDRQPQHF	TGTGCCAGCAGCCGTTCTTCAGGGGATCGTCAGCCCCAGCATTTT
-	TRBV5-5	many	TRBJ2-3	CASSLAFREGNTDTQYF	TGTGCCAGCAGCTTGGCCTTTCGGGAAGGGAACACAGATACGCAGTATTTT
-	TRBV27	-	TRBJ2-1	CASSLGGGSSYNEQSF	TGTGCCAGCAGCTTAGGGGGCGGGAGCTCCTACAATGAGCAGTCCTTC
-	TRBV27	many	TRBJ1-2	CASRLNYGYTF	TGTGCCAGCAGACTGAACTATGGCTACACCTTC
TRBD1	TRBV5-1	-	TRBJ2-5	CASSHRGFEETQYF	TGCGCCAGCAGCCACAGGGGGTTCGAAGAGACCCAGTACTTC
-	TRBV15	-	TRBJ2-1	CATSKLASSSYNEQFF	TGTGCCACCAGCAAACTAGCTTCGAGCTCCTACAATGAGCAGTTCTTC